These T cell receptor beta chains were read from a single sample in a study of T cells expressing NK-cell markers. TCRdb re-called the 5' RACE reads and gives one entry per CDR3 protein, without DNA. The sample table includes some 600,000 distinct CDR3 sequences. The material sequenced was blood T cells: a sorted CD56 or NKG2C T cell subset, CD4+ or CD8+ T cells, or bulk PBMC T cells (not recorded which). All receptors come from a man aged 18 to 30 in good health. CDR3s include the opening cysteine and the closing phenylalanine or tryptophan.

CDR3aa: CASRKSPGLAGEGTGELFF
j_gene: TRBJ2-2
v_gene: TRBV7-9
len: 19

CDR3aa: CASSFTTGGTEQYF
j_gene: TRBJ2-7
v_gene: TRBV12-3/TRBV12-4
len: 14

CDR3aa: CASSIRDRAHQPQHF
j_gene: TRBJ1-5
v_gene: TRBV19
len: 15

CDR3aa: CSAEGGDRVFGELFF
j_gene: TRBJ2-2
v_gene: TRBV20-1
len: 15

CDR3aa: CASSLVLAANSEQFF
j_gene: TRBJ2-1
v_gene: TRBV5-6
len: 15

CDR3aa: CASLERTNVLTF
j_gene: TRBJ2-6
v_gene: TRBV28
len: 12

CDR3aa: CASSPSLAGAPDTQYF
j_gene: TRBJ2-3
v_gene: TRBV11-3
len: 16

CDR3aa: CASSTSGGQTSGNTIYF
j_gene: TRBJ1-3
v_gene: TRBV9
len: 17

CDR3aa: CAWSNAGMTEAFF
j_gene: TRBJ1-1
v_gene: TRBV30
len: 13

CDR3aa: CATSTQRGDEQYF
j_gene: TRBJ2-7
v_gene: TRBV15
len: 13

CDR3aa: CATSDRMGGAEPQHF
j_gene: TRBJ1-5
v_gene: TRBV24-1
len: 15

CDR3aa: CASTPLAGAYNEQFF
j_gene: TRBJ2-1
v_gene: TRBV12-3/TRBV12-4
len: 15

CDR3aa: CASSYFSSKADTQYF
j_gene: TRBJ2-3
v_gene: TRBV6-5
len: 15

CDR3aa: CASSPPGGPNTGELFF
j_gene: TRBJ2-2
v_gene: TRBV7-6
len: 16

CDR3aa: CASRPQATGGNYEQYF
j_gene: TRBJ2-7
v_gene: TRBV6-2/TRBV6-3
len: 16

CDR3aa: CATSDSKRDSDEQFF
j_gene: TRBJ2-1
v_gene: TRBV24-1
len: 15

CDR3aa: CASSLRPQNYGYTF
j_gene: TRBJ1-2
v_gene: TRBV7-9
len: 14

CDR3aa: CASSQPGGGGTDTQYF
j_gene: TRBJ2-3
v_gene: TRBV11-2
len: 16

CDR3aa: CSATGWESYNEQFF
j_gene: TRBJ2-1
v_gene: TRBV20-1
len: 14

CDR3aa: CSARYSAPSYNEQFF
j_gene: TRBJ2-1
v_gene: TRBV20-1
len: 15

CDR3aa: CASSSPEGQGRSPLHF
j_gene: TRBJ1-6
v_gene: TRBV12-3/TRBV12-4
len: 16

CDR3aa: CASNTGGTGPYEQYF
j_gene: TRBJ2-7
v_gene: TRBV6-5
len: 15

CDR3aa: CSEKGLAGEVTDTQYF
j_gene: TRBJ2-3
v_gene: TRBV20-1
len: 16

CDR3aa: CASSQGTGLFSGANVLTF
j_gene: TRBJ2-6
v_gene: TRBV11-2
len: 18

CDR3aa: CASRGTGELSYEQYF
j_gene: TRBJ2-7
v_gene: TRBV6-2/TRBV6-3
len: 15

CDR3aa: CAISDSPANQPQHF
j_gene: TRBJ1-5
v_gene: TRBV10-3
len: 14

CDR3aa: CASRSGRETQYF
j_gene: TRBJ2-5
v_gene: TRBV7-8
len: 12

CDR3aa: CASSPFPMGEQYF
j_gene: TRBJ2-7
v_gene: TRBV18
len: 13

CDR3aa: CASSPQGGVGGYTF
j_gene: TRBJ1-2
v_gene: TRBV18
len: 14

CDR3aa: CASSFGGSTYEQYF
j_gene: TRBJ2-7
v_gene: TRBV7-2
len: 14

CDR3aa: CASTPAGVNEQFF
j_gene: TRBJ2-1
v_gene: TRBV5-1
len: 13

CDR3aa: CASFNTGGEEKLFF
j_gene: TRBJ1-4
v_gene: TRBV6-1
len: 14

CDR3aa: CASSIVSDVDRWENSNQPQHF
j_gene: TRBJ1-5
v_gene: TRBV19
len: 21

CDR3aa: CASSDGTVVFHYSGANVLTF
j_gene: TRBJ2-6
v_gene: TRBV5-1
len: 20

CDR3aa: CASSTHGGQGIYEQFF
j_gene: TRBJ2-1
v_gene: TRBV7-3
len: 16

CDR3aa: CASSVASASTDTQYF
j_gene: TRBJ2-3
v_gene: TRBV9
len: 15

CDR3aa: CASTPTGGGNTEAFF
j_gene: TRBJ1-1
v_gene: TRBV12-3/TRBV12-4
len: 15

CDR3aa: CASSTQSIPPGYTF
j_gene: TRBJ1-2
v_gene: TRBV11-2
len: 14

CDR3aa: CSARSSGSPITGELFF
j_gene: TRBJ2-2
v_gene: TRBV20-1
len: 16

CDR3aa: CASRLGQGLNIQYF
j_gene: TRBJ2-4
v_gene: TRBV28
len: 14

CDR3aa: CASSQDGGEVFF
j_gene: TRBJ2-1
v_gene: TRBV4-2
len: 12

CDR3aa: CASTEGRNQPQHF
j_gene: TRBJ1-5
v_gene: TRBV6-1
len: 13

CDR3aa: CASSPAWGDEQFF
j_gene: TRBJ2-1
v_gene: TRBV12-3/TRBV12-4
len: 13

CDR3aa: CASSLQGAPSNSDTQYF
j_gene: TRBJ2-3
v_gene: TRBV7-2
len: 17

CDR3aa: CASSSTGGFDNEQFF
j_gene: TRBJ2-1
v_gene: TRBV7-8
len: 15

CDR3aa: CASSIRLAGNEQFF
j_gene: TRBJ2-1
v_gene: TRBV9
len: 14

CDR3aa: CSVSQGARNTEAFF
j_gene: TRBJ1-1
v_gene: TRBV29-1
len: 14

CDR3aa: CSASSPSEETQYF
j_gene: TRBJ2-5
v_gene: TRBV20-1
len: 13